This T cell receptor beta chain was identified during a study of OX40 agonist ivuxolimab in advanced cancers. About the study: Each dose-escalation patient presented with hepatocellular carcinoma, melanoma, renal cell or head and neck cancer.

Systemic immunosuppression or autoimmune disease history was grounds to exclude patients. Blood draws occurred at baseline, cycle 4 day 1, and cycle 7 day 1. Sequencing used immunoSEQ multiplex PCR; TCRdb keeps in-frame clones, though not all of them. The sample lists tens of thousands of clones, roughly 84% occurring once. V lost 5 bases to trimming and J lost 3 bases, with 16 bases between them. The germline CDR1 and CDR2 sequences are SGHTA and FQGNSA. The CDR3 contains 16 residues. The TCR comes from an adult with an advanced solid tumor such as melanoma, head and neck, liver or kidney cancer. V gene TRBV7-2 combines with J gene TRBJ2-2, with D perhaps TRBD2 (5 bases). The sequences come from CD4+ or CD8+ T cells sorted from blood, collected in a trial of the OX40 agonist ivuxolimab. CDR3 sequence reads: CASSPWRLADTGELFF. CDR3 coding DNA: TGTGCCAGCAGCCCCTGGCGGCTAGCCGACACCGGGGAGCTGTTTTTT.